A selection of T cell receptor beta chains follows, all from one sample in a study of regulatory T cells in long-lasting Graves disease. TCRdb itself ran the multiplex PCR reads through MiXCR, one entry per CDR3 protein. The sample lists some 410,000 distinct CDR3 sequences, about a sixth occurring once. A further study also used this sample, focusing on T cells in Graves' hyperthyroidism and ophthalmopathy.

The sequenced sample was peripheral blood mononuclear cells (PBMCs), obtained at new diagnosis, from a patient treated with antithyroid drugs. The receptors derive from a woman aged 25 to 39 with Graves disease. The CDR3 runs from the conserved cysteine through the conserved F or W. A D gene is named only where the DNA matches it firmly. Size values are once, few and many counts, or a class for expanded clones, and some rows have none.

>many|TRBV18|TRBD1|TRBJ2-4
TGTGCCAGCTCACCACCGGATATTTCCGGGACAGGGAGAAACATTCAGTACTTC
CASSPPDISGTGRNIQYF
>-|TRBV6-1|-|TRBJ1-2
TGTGCCAGCAGTGAACGACAGCCGGGTAGGGGCTACACCTTC
CASSERQPGRGYTF
>many|TRBV10-3|TRBD1|TRBJ1-1
TGTGCCACCGCCCCGGGACAGGGAATTGAAGCTTTCTTT
CATAPGQGIEAFF
>-|TRBV10-3|TRBD1|TRBJ1-2
TGTGCCATCAGTGAGGCACAGGGGGCTCACTATGGCTACACCTTC
CAISEAQGAHYGYTF
>many|TRBV30|-|TRBJ1-1
TGTGCCTGGAATCCCCCCCGGATTTTGTGGAATACTGAAGCTTTCTTT
CAWNPPRILWNTEAFF
>few|TRBV18|-|TRBJ2-7
TGTGCCAGCTCATCAGCATCAGTCCACGAGCAGTACTTC
CASSSASVHEQYF
>many|TRBV6-2/TRBV6-3|-|TRBJ1-3
TGTGCCAGCAGTTCCCTCAAACGACAATATCGGGTAGACACCATATATTTT
CASSSLKRQYRVDTIYF
>many|TRBV7-2|-|TRBJ1-5
TGTGCCAGCAGCTCCATGGCGGGGCCCCTCAATCAGCCCCAGCATTTT
CASSSMAGPLNQPQHF
>many|TRBV5-1|-|TRBJ2-1
TGCGCCAGCAGCTTTCCCGAGGGGGGTGATGAGCAGTTCTTC
CASSFPEGGDEQFF
>-|TRBV4-1|TRBD1|TRBJ1-5
TGCGCCAGCAGCCAAGGTGGGACAGTTAGCAATCAGCCCCAGCATTTT
CASSQGGTVSNQPQHF
>few|TRBV30|TRBD2|TRBJ2-3
TGTGCCTGGAGTGGGATTCGGACTAGCGGGAGGCCCCCCAGAACGCAGTATTTT
CAWSGIRTSGRPPRTQYF
>few|TRBV27|-|TRBJ2-7
TGTGCCAGCGTTGGGACGAGGGGCTCCTACGAGCAGTACTTC
CASVGTRGSYEQYF
>many|TRBV20-1|-|TRBJ2-7
TGCAGTGCTAGAGTACTAACGGGGGTTGGAGGCTTTTACGAGCAGTACTTC
CSARVLTGVGGFYEQYF
>many|TRBV3-1|TRBD2|TRBJ2-5
TGTGCCAGCAGCCAAGATATGCTAGCGGGAAAAGAGACCCAGTACTTC
CASSQDMLAGKETQYF
>many|TRBV2|-|TRBJ2-3
TGTGCCAGCAGTTCCCTTACGGGCGGGGCAGATACGCAGTATTTT
CASSSLTGGADTQYF
>many|TRBV10-3|-|TRBJ1-1
TGTGCCATCAGTACAGGGAAAAGGGCCACTGAAGCTTTCTTT
CAISTGKRATEAFF
>many|TRBV20-1|TRBD1|TRBJ1-1
TGCAGTGCGGTTCCGGGACAGACCACTGAAGCTTTCTTT
CSAVPGQTTEAFF
>once|TRBV7-9|TRBD1|TRBJ2-2
TGTGCCAGCAGCCGGGGACAGCCTGGGACCGGGGAGCTGTTTTTT
CASSRGQPGTGELFF
>many|TRBV29-1|-|TRBJ2-2
TGCAGCGCTGAGGGTGGGGCAGGGAACACCGGGGAGCTGTTTTTT
CSAEGGAGNTGELFF
>many|TRBV12-3/TRBV12-4|TRBD2|TRBJ2-7
TGTGCCAGCAGTGGTAGCGGGAACCCCTACGAGCAGTACTTC
CASSGSGNPYEQYF
>many|TRBV3-1|TRBD1|TRBJ1-2
TGTGCCAGCAGCCAAGGGGACAGCCGATACTATGGCTACACCTTC
CASSQGDSRYYGYTF
>few|TRBV6-4|TRBD2|TRBJ2-1
TGTGCCAGCAGGGAAGGACTAGCGGGGTACTACAATGAGCAGTTCTTC
CASREGLAGYYNEQFF
>few|TRBV7-8|-|TRBJ2-1
TGTGCCAGCAGCCCTACATCGAGCTCCTACAATGAGCAGTTCTTC
CASSPTSSSYNEQFF
>few|TRBV30|-|TRBJ2-1
TGTGCCTGGGGGGCGGGTTTGAGGATGGATGAGCAGTTCTTC
CAWGAGLRMDEQFF
>-|TRBV5-1|-|TRBJ2-3
TGCGCCAGCAGCTTGCGCGGGGTGGGTGGCCAAGATACGCAGTATTTT
CASSLRGVGGQDTQYF
>few|TRBV14|-|TRBJ1-6
TGTGCCAGCAGCCAACTAGGGGTTTCACCCCTCCACTTT
CASSQLGVSPLHF
>-|TRBV11-2|TRBD1|TRBJ2-6
TGTGCCAGCAGCGTCGACAGGGTAATTGGCTCTGGGGCCAACGTCCTGACTTTC
CASSVDRVIGSGANVLTF
>few|TRBV10-2|-|TRBJ2-3
TGCGCCAGCAGTGAAGGGAGGACTTTTGATACGCAGTATTTT
CASSEGRTFDTQYF